Below, one TCR beta chain is given with its context. Its target antigen remains unknown. The input lacks base qualities; no much larger clone sits a single base away. This entry is derived from a study of shared clonotypes between healthy human individuals (dated by TCRdb to about 2020). Concerning the study at large: The cohort included a few men and a couple of women between 18 and 49 years of age. Blood TCR repertoires of about 5 healthy adults were deeply sequenced to estimate repertoire size and the extent of clonotype sharing between individuals. To increase sequencing depth and limit assay-specific biases, different laboratories used diverse techniques to prepare libraries and sequence TCR repertoires. Per donor, three plates each were used for CD4 naive and CD4 memory, two for CD8 naive, and one for CD8 memory. Between about 0.85 and 9.5 billion PBMCs per donor were obtained by leukapheresis. Study-wide findings and limitations: Sampling was limited to blood, and TCR repertoires in tissue likely differ from TCR repertoires in blood. Pairwise subsampling led to the expectation that sequencing depth would affect the degree of clonotype sharing among donors. Incomplete sequencing was indicated by rarefaction of sorted-subset datasets, despite the large sequencing depth. About 4.5% of naive CD4, 3.5% of naive CD8, approximately 2% of memory CD4, and about 0.4% of memory CD8 clonotypes were shared across several donors. Naive subsets generally had larger estimated clonotype richness than memory subsets. Because the study included a small number of donors, the genetic and exposure-history diversity represented was limited. Compared with non-shared clonotypes, clonotypes shared by all four sorted-subset donors had higher generation probabilities.

The cysteine opens and the phenylalanine closes a CDR3 of 15 amino acids. Only the CDR3 DNA stays, 45 bases, in frame from base 1. From a lookup of the germline V gene (reference sequence), CDR1 and CDR2 are GTSNPN and SVGIG. V and J are truncated by 1 base and 1 base respectively, leaving an intervening sequence of 8 bases. Healthy HIV-negative adults with no recently reported acute infections or vaccinations were included as donors. Every donor was a Caucasian adult living in Nashville, Tennessee, USA. CD4+ T cells were enriched by magnetic negative selection; naive cells were then positively selected on CD45RA, and the negative fraction formed the memory subset. Blood was collected by leukapheresis, and PBMCs were isolated by Ficoll-Histopaque density gradient centrifugation and then cryopreserved in liquid nitrogen vapor phase. Analytical flow cytometry was used to check the purity and quantity of each magnetically sorted T cell population. Each sorted fraction had its genomic DNA isolated and then quantified by UV absorbance on a Nanodrop 2000c.

TCR CDR3 regions were amplified from genomic DNA by multiplex PCR using the deep immunoSEQ assay. Genomic DNA extracted from each cell subset was distributed evenly over all wells of several immunoSEQ 96-well plates, and each plate served as one replicate. For sorted subsets, each replicate PCR was loaded with approximately 190 ng genomic DNA, equivalent to about 33,000 T cell genomes. The purified libraries were quantified using a Qubit 3.0 fluorometer, sized with a Bioanalyzer 2100, and then quantified again using the KAPA Library Quantification kit. A separate single-read 150-cycle Illumina NextSeq 550 flow cell was used to sequence each immunoSEQ 96-well plate. On the authors' methods: Because only junctional sequences without quality scores were contained in the immunoSEQ output, filtering matching that applied to full-length reads could not be performed. To assign V/J genes and CDR3, sequences were annotated against IMGT germline references using PyIR, a Python wrapper for IgBLAST v1.9. Reads were filtered out if the reads had weak V/J assignments (E-value above 1e-6), no CDR3, stop codons, out-of-frame junctions, or ambiguous translated residues. V3J clonotypes were defined as sequences sharing the same inferred V gene, J gene, and CDR3 amino acid sequence. The percentage overlap between two repertoires was calculated by dividing the number of shared unique clonotypes by the size of the smaller repertoire. Richness of each repertoire was evaluated using RTK rarefaction, the Chao1 estimator, and Recon v2.1 estimates of unobserved clonotypes. OLGA was used to compute generation probabilities for all TCRbeta clonotypes that the gDNA method yielded from several donors. Sourced from immuneACCESS, this table was stored by TCRdb with only in-frame sequences that have V and J called. A share of the clones is absent; for the studies checked, an unresolved V gene accounts for under half, and the remainder has no known explanation. V, J and clone size were drawn from that table, and D and trimming were deduced from the DNA. In this sample the table shows about 1.1 million clones, 70% to 80% of which occur a single time. The ten largest clonotypes hold 0.85% to 1% of the sample.

This TCR was sampled from a man between 18 and 29 years old in good health. Some clones in this sample may be carry-over from other donors' samples. The sample taken for sequencing was memory CD4+ T cells from PBMCs. The cell subset or site label, as the study defines it: CD45RA-negative fraction. The V and J genes are TRBV30 and TRBJ2-6; no D segment can be confidently identified. The sequenced DNA is TGTGCCTGGAGTGCCGTCGGTTCTGGGGCCAACGTCCTGACTTTC. The resulting protein is CAWSAVGSGANVLTF. The CDR3 plus the reference TRBV30 and TRBJ2-6 genes for the other parts give the full variable domain: SQTIHQWPATLVQPVGSPLSLECTVEGTSNPNLYWYRQAAGRGLQLLFYSVGIGQISSEVPQNLSASRPQDRQFILSSKKLLLSDSGFYLCAWSAVGSGANVLTFGAGSRLTVL.